This T cell receptor beta chain originates from a study of T cells after yellow fever vaccination. Whole-study findings and limits: High-abundance clonotypes from the bulk population could contaminate FACS-sorted repertoires. Once the booster was given, most primary-vaccination clones reappeared, at about 96% for CD4 and roughly 90% for CD8.

CDR1 and CDR2 (germline): SGHRS, YFSETQ. V was clipped by 2 bases and J by 3 bases, with 8 bases between them. CDR3 length equals 13 residues. TCRdb itself ran the 5' RACE reads through MiXCR, one entry per CDR3 protein. The data show roughly 400,000 distinct CDR3 sequences, around 20% seen once. As concerns this clonotype: The antigen is not known.

This material consisted of PBMCs, taken before the yellow fever booster vaccination. The V call is TRBV5-1, the J call TRBJ1-1, with TRBD1 as a possible D gene (6 bases). The TCR originated in a man aged 18 to 29 who received the YFV17D yellow fever vaccine. This CDR3 is CASSFRTDTEAFF. CDR3 nucleotide sequence: TGCGCCAGCAGCTTCCGGACAGACACTGAAGCTTTCTTT. The entire variable domain, with the rest obtained from reference TRBV5-1 and TRBJ1-1, is as follows: KAGVTQTPRYLIKTRGQQVTLSCSPISGHRSVSWYQQTPGQGLQFLFEYFSETQRNKGNFPGRFSGRQFSNSRSEMNVSTLELGDSALYLCASSFRTDTEAFFGQGTRLTVV.